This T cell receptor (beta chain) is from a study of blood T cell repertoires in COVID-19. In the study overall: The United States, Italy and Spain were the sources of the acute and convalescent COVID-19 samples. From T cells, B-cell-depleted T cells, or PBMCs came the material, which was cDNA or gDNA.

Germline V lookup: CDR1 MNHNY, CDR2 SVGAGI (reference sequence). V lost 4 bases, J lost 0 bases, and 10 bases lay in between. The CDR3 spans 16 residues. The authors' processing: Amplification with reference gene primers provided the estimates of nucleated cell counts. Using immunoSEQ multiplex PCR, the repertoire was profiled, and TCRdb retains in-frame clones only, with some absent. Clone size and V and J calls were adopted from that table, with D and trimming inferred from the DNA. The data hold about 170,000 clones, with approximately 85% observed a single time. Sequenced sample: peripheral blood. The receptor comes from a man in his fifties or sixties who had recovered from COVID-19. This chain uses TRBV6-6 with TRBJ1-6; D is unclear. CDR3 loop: CASSSLASSYNSPLHF. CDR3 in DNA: TGTGCCAGCAGTTCCCTCGCGAGCTCCTATAATTCACCCCTCCACTTT.